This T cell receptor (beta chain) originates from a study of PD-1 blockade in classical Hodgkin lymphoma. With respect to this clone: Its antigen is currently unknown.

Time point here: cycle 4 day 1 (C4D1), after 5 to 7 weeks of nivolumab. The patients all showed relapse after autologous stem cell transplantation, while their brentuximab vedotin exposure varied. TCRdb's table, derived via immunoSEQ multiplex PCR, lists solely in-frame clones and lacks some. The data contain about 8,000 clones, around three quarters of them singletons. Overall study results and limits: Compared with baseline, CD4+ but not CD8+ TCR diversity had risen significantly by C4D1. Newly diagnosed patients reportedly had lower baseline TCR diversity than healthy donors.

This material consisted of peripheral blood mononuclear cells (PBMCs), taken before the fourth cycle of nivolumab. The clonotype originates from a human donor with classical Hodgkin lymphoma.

The CDR3 DNA reads as TGTGCCAGCAGCCAAGATTTTTGGCAGGCAGCCACCGGGGAGCTGTTTTTT. This translates into CASSQDFWQAATGELFF. The chain combines TRBV4-2 with TRBJ2-2, with D hard to call. V was pared by 0 bases and J by 4 bases, with 15 bases between. The V gene's germline CDR1 is LGHNA and CDR2 YNFKEQ. CDR3 length equals 17 residues.